The 29 T cell receptor beta chains below all came from one sample that was sequenced in a study of blood T cell repertoires in COVID-19. Measured with immunoSEQ multiplex PCR; TCRdb has only the in-frame clones, and not every one. The sample carries 150,000 to 200,000 clones, approximately 94% recorded once. The sample was peripheral blood. Receptors were obtained from a man aged 25-40 years with COVID-19, enrolled during active disease.

This sequence joins TRBV6-5 and TRBJ2-5, with D possibly matching TRBD2 (5 bases). Germline V gene lookup returns CDR1 MNHEY and CDR2 SVGAGI. The CDR3 is 13 amino acids. The V end lost 6 bases, the J end lost 9 bases, and 17 bases lay between the germline ends. CDR3 sequence: CASRLGWAGAQYF. In nucleotides, the CDR3 is TGTGCCAGCAGATTAGGATGGGCCGGGGCCCAGTACTTC.

V and J are TRBV28 and TRBJ1-1; 8 bases map to TRBD1. The CDR3 sequence is 14 residues long. CDR1 is MDHEN and CDR2 is SYDVKM in the germline V gene. Trimming removed 4 bases from V and 6 bases from J; junction bases left unmatched: 7. The CDR3 protein is CASSWGDRGAEAFF. CDR3 sequence (DNA): TGTGCCAGCAGTTGGGGAGACAGGGGAGCTGAAGCTTTCTTT.

This clone was recorded only once. V usage is TRBV3-1 (or the pseudogene TRBV3-2) and J usage is TRBJ1-2, with D possibly TRBD1 on 6 matching bases. With 11 bases removed from V and 2 bases from J, the gap between germline ends came to 15 bases. The CDR3 has 13 residues. In germline, CDR1 is LGHDT, CDR2 YNNKEL (reference sequence). In DNA form, the CDR3 reads TGTGCCTGTTCAGGGGTAAGGAACTATGGCTACACCTTC. Translated: CACSGVRNYGYTF.

The chain links TRBV7-9 to TRBJ1-2; D possibly corresponds to TRBD1 (6 bases). The length of the CDR3 is 15 residues. Germline CDR1 is SEHNR and CDR2 is FQNEAQ (reference sequence). Trimming took off 4 bases at V and 1 base at J, with 13 bases between the two ends. CDR3 region: CASSSGTSINYGYTF. CDR3 DNA sequence: TGTGCCAGCAGCTCCGGGACATCAATTAACTATGGCTACACCTTC.

This chain connects TRBV27 to TRBJ1-1; D remains ambiguous. CDR1 is MNHEY, CDR2 SMNVEV, per germline (reference sequence). This CDR3 is 16 amino acids long. Trimming pared 5 bases from V and 4 bases from J, leaving 20 bases between. The CDR3 reads CASSPPPAGVGTEAFF. The CDR3 DNA is TGTGCCAGCAGTCCCCCCCCGGCCGGGGTGGGCACTGAAGCTTTCTTT.

The genes are TRBV12-5 and TRBJ2-4, with TRBD2 matching over 7 bases. From germline, CDR1 is LGHNT and CDR2 FRNRAP. The CDR3 is 14 residues long. J gave up 3 bases and V 1 base, and 0 bases lay outside the gene matches. CDR3 residues: CASGLGEGKNIQYF. The CDR3 bases are TGTGCTAGTGGTTTGGGGGAGGGCAAAAACATTCAGTACTTC.

This clone has just one count. V usage is TRBV21-1 and J usage is TRBJ1-1; TRBD1, the table's D call, lacks a check against the DNA. TRBV21-1 is an annotated pseudogene. The CDR3 spans 14 residues. CDR3 sequence reads: CASKKTGSDTEAFF. In DNA, the CDR3 is TGTGCCAGCAAAAAGACAGGGTCCGACACTGAAGCTTTCTTT.

The CDR3 DNA is TGTGCCAGCAGCCCAGGACAGGGGTACTCACCCCTCCACTTT. Protein sequence: CASSPGQGYSPLHF. The gene calls are TRBV7-6 and TRBJ1-6; 9 positions agree with TRBD1. The germline gives CDR1 SGHVS, CDR2 FNYEAQ. The CDR3 has 14 residues. After removal of 5 bases from V and 10 bases from J, the junction contained 6 bases not matched to a gene.

This clone was recorded once. V is TRBV5-1 and J is TRBJ1-4; TRBD1 might be the D (5 bases). This CDR3 has 15 amino acids. With 0 bases removed from V and 5 bases from J, the gap between germline ends came to 11 bases. Per germline, CDR1 SGHRS and CDR2 YFSETQ. The DNA of the CDR3 is TGCGCCAGCAGCTTGGTTGGGACTCCGAATGAAAAACTGTTTTTT. Protein: CASSLVGTPNEKLFF.

For the CDR3, the DNA is TGCGCCAGCAGCTTGAGTGCTTCCAGCTATGGCTACACCTTC. This gives the protein CASSLSASSYGYTF. V and J are TRBV5-1 and TRBJ1-2; D gene ambiguous. With 1 base removed from V and 4 bases from J, the gap between germline ends came to 11 bases. CDR1 is SGHRS and CDR2 is YFSETQ in the germline V gene. This CDR3 spans 14 amino acids.

V and J are TRBV4-1 and TRBJ2-7, with D possibly matching TRBD1 (6 bases). There are 14 residues in the CDR3. Per germline, CDR1 MGHRA and CDR2 YSYEKL. Between the trimmed V and J ends, which lost 6 bases and 1 base, there was a span of 13 bases. The CDR3 here is CASRRTELSYEQYF. The CDR3, as DNA: TGCGCCAGCAGACGGACAGAATTATCCTACGAGCAGTACTTC.

This sequence joins TRBV19 and TRBJ1-1; 7 bases agree with TRBD1. V lost 1 base, J lost 4 bases, and 3 bases stayed unmatched. The germline gives CDR1 LNHDA, CDR2 SQIVND (reference sequence). This CDR3 is built from 14 residues. The CDR3 DNA is TGTGCCAGTAGTATAGCATCAGGGGGCACTGAAGCTTTCTTT. Its translation: CASSIASGGTEAFF.

J is TRBJ1-2 and V is TRBV5-6, with 8 bases fitting TRBD1. This CDR3 is built from 15 residues. The ends lost 4 bases at V and 3 bases at J; junction bases unmatched: 8. Germline loops: CDR1 SGHDT, CDR2 YYEEEE. CDR3 loop: CASSLGQGQDYGYTF. CDR3 bases: TGTGCCAGCAGCCTCGGACAGGGTCAGGACTATGGCTACACCTTC.

This chain joins TRBV5-1 and TRBJ2-5; a possible D gene is TRBD1 (5 bases). Germline V CDR1 and CDR2: SGHRS, YFSETQ. Trimming took 0 bases from V and 5 from J, leaving 17 bases between them. This CDR3 comprises 16 residues. The CDR3 spells CASSLAAGLSGETQYF. The CDR3 nucleotides read TGCGCCAGCAGCTTGGCGGCAGGGCTCAGTGGGGAGACCCAGTACTTC.

In this sample, this clone turned up once. The chain combines TRBV21-1 with TRBJ2-7; TRBD2, the table's D call, lacks a check against the DNA. TRBV21-1 is annotated as a pseudogene. The CDR3 extends over 19 amino acids. In DNA form, the CDR3 reads TGTGCCAGCAGCAAAGGACCTAGCGGGGGTAAAAGATGGTCCTACGAGCAGTACTTC. It translates to CASSKGPSGGKRWSYEQYF.

This chain links TRBV5-6 with TRBJ1-1, with unresolved D. CDR1 and CDR2 (germline): SGHDT, YYEEEE. This CDR3 comprises 12 residues. The germline V and J ends were trimmed by 1 base and 9 bases, with 10 bases remaining between them. Written as DNA, the CDR3 is TGTGCCAGCAGCTTGAGCGTAGGTCAAGCTTTCTTT. This encodes CASSLSVGQAFF. The complete variable domain, with remaining parts taken from reference TRBV5-6 and TRBJ1-1, reads DAGVTQSPTHLIKTRGQQVTLRCSPKSGHDTVSWYQQALGQGPQFIFQYYEEEERQRGNFPDRFSGHQFPNYSSELNVNALLLGDSALYLCASSLSVGQAFFGQGTRLTVV.

The CDR3 coding sequence is TGTGCCAGCAGCTGGGGACAGGTTGAAGCTTTCTTT. As protein: CASSWGQVEAFF. The chain carries TRBV5-6 and TRBJ1-1; 8 bases match TRBD1. V trimming: 3 bases; J trimming: 7 bases; junction bases outside the gene matches: 2. The CDR3 spans 12 residues. Germline V lookup: CDR1 SGHDT, CDR2 YYEEEE. The full variable domain, in which reference TRBV5-6 and TRBJ1-1 provide the parts outside the CDR3, is DAGVTQSPTHLIKTRGQQVTLRCSPKSGHDTVSWYQQALGQGPQFIFQYYEEEERQRGNFPDRFSGHQFPNYSSELNVNALLLGDSALYLCASSWGQVEAFFGQGTRLTVV.

The chain has TRBV6-6 and TRBJ2-3; possibly TRBD2 for D (5 bases). Trimming pared 5 bases from V and 5 bases from J, leaving 17 bases between. CDR1 MNHNY and CDR2 SVGAGI come from the germline V gene (reference sequence). The CDR3 consists of 15 residues. CDR3: CASSPSGVLRDTQYF. CDR3 DNA sequence: TGTGCCAGCAGTCCAAGCGGTGTCTTACGAGATACGCAGTATTTT.

This chain uses TRBV5-1 with TRBJ1-4; D gene unclear. The V gene lost 4 bases and the J gene lost 1 base, with 14 bases spanning the gap. Germline values: CDR1 SGHRS, CDR2 YFSETQ. CDR3 length: 16 amino acids. CDR3 protein: CASSPNTGGTNEKLFF. Written as DNA, the CDR3 is TGCGCCAGCAGCCCCAACACTGGCGGAACTAATGAAAAACTGTTTTTT. Drawing the rest from reference TRBV5-1 and TRBJ1-4, the complete variable domain is KAGVTQTPRYLIKTRGQQVTLSCSPISGHRSVSWYQQTPGQGLQFLFEYFSETQRNKGNFPGRFSGRQFSNSRSEMNVSTLELGDSALYLCASSPNTGGTNEKLFFGSGTQLSVL.

This CDR3 reads CASSGIGSSGNTIYF. In nucleotides, the CDR3 is TGTGCCAGCTCGGGGATAGGGAGCTCTGGAAACACCATATATTTT. The chain is built from TRBV2 and TRBJ1-3; D not resolved. The CDR3 loop spans 15 amino acids. Germline V CDR1 and CDR2: SNHLY, FYNNEI. Trimming stripped 8 bases from V and 0 bases from J, with 14 bases between.

This chain uses TRBV11-3 with TRBJ2-2; TRBD1 matches 7 bases. Trimming took 3 bases from V and 5 from J; bases not matched to a gene: 12. Germline CDR1 reads SGHNT; CDR2 reads YENEEA. The CDR3 covers 17 residues. CDR3 region: CASSFGDREQITGELFF. Written as DNA, the CDR3 is TGTGCCAGCAGCTTTGGAGACAGGGAACAGATTACCGGGGAGCTGTTTTTT. Using reference TRBV11-3 and TRBJ2-2 for the parts outside the CDR3, the full variable domain is EAGVVQSPRYKIIEKKQPVAFWCNPISGHNTLYWYLQNLGQGPELLIRYENEEAVDDSQLPKDRFSAERLKGVDSTLKIQPAELGDSAVYLCASSFGDREQITGELFFGEGSRLTVL.

This clone has just one count. The chain uses TRBV2 and TRBJ1-1, with 7 bases that match TRBD1. V shed 6 bases and J 0 bases; nucleotides not matched to a gene: 7. The CDR3 has 15 amino acids. The germline gives CDR1 SNHLY, CDR2 FYNNEI. The CDR3, as DNA: TGTGCCAGCAGAGATTTGACAGGGTTGAACACTGAAGCTTTCTTT. Translation gives CASRDLTGLNTEAFF. Filled out from reference TRBV2 and TRBJ1-1, the complete variable domain reads EPEVTQTPSHQVTQMGQEVILRCVPISNHLYFYWYRQILGQKVEFLVSFYNNEISEKSEIFDDQFSVERPDGSNFTLKIRSTKLEDSAMYFCASRDLTGLNTEAFFGQGTRLTVV.

This clone was picked up a small number of times. The chain couples TRBV6-5 to TRBJ1-5; D remains unclear. Germline-derived CDR1 and CDR2 are MNHEY and SVGAGI. The length of the CDR3 is 15 residues. Trimming left V 8 bases short and J 0 bases short, with 14 bases between. In DNA form, the CDR3 reads TGTGCCAGCTGGGGAGAGGGCCCTAGCAATCAGCCCCAGCATTTT. Amino acids: CASWGEGPSNQPQHF.

V and J are TRBV5-4 and TRBJ1-2; 8 nucleotides match TRBD1. The CDR3 loop spans 14 amino acids. Trimming at V came to 2 bases and at J to 8 bases, leaving 8 bases not matched to a gene. Germline V gene sequence: CDR1 SGHNT, CDR2 YYREEE (reference sequence). This chain's CDR3 is CASSFPGGLYGYTF. In nucleotides, the CDR3 is TGTGCCAGCAGCTTCCCAGGGGGCCTCTACGGCTACACCTTC.

The J gene is TRBJ2-1, the V gene TRBV9; the D gene is possibly TRBD2 (5 bases). Germline CDR1 is SGDLS and CDR2 is YYNGEE. The CDR3 contains 15 residues. V was clipped by 1 base and J by 4 bases, with 12 bases between them. The CDR3 DNA is TGTGCCAGCAGCGTATTGACGGGGTTTTACAATGAGCAGTTCTTC. Protein sequence: CASSVLTGFYNEQFF. The full variable domain, completed using reference TRBV9 and TRBJ2-1, is DSGVTQTPKHLITATGQRVTLRCSPRSGDLSVYWYQQSLDQGLQFLIQYYNGEERAKGNILERFSAQQFPDLHSELNLSSLELGDSALYFCASSVLTGFYNEQFFGPGTRLTVL.

This chain joins TRBV19 and TRBJ1-2; TRBD1 matches at 7 bases. CDR1 and CDR2 from the germline V gene are LNHDA and SQIVND (reference sequence). The V gene end was trimmed by 5 bases and the J gene end by 6 bases; junction bases not matched to a gene: 18. The CDR3 extends over 17 amino acids. DNA for the CDR3: TGTGCCAGTAGTTTTCGCATAGGGGGCGCGTTTGTTAATGGCTACACCTTC. Translated, it gives CASSFRIGGAFVNGYTF. The variable domain in full, completed from reference TRBV19 and TRBJ1-2, reads DGGITQSPKYLFRKEGQNVTLSCEQNLNHDAMYWYRQDPGQGLRLIYYSQIVNDFQKGDIAEGYSVSREKKESFPLTVTSAQKNPTAFYLCASSFRIGGAFVNGYTFGSGTRLTVV.

The CDR3 spells CASSLLQGGVDEQYF. The CDR3 bases are TGTGCCAGCAGCCTACTACAGGGTGGAGTCGACGAGCAGTACTTC. This chain connects TRBV28 to TRBJ2-7, with a possible D match to TRBD1 (6 bases). The CDR3 has 15 amino acids. Germline V lookup: CDR1 MDHEN, CDR2 SYDVKM. V was trimmed by 6 bases and J by 5 bases, leaving 20 bases between them.

The V and J genes are TRBV25-1 and TRBJ1-2; D perhaps matches TRBD1 (6 bases). V shed 4 bases and J shed 8 bases, with 14 bases lying between them. From germline, CDR1 is MGHDK and CDR2 SYGVNS. This CDR3 has 13 residues. The CDR3 loop reads CASSGGPRGGYTF. The CDR3, as DNA: TGTGCCAGCAGTGGGGGGCCCAGGGGAGGCTACACCTTC.

The J gene is TRBJ2-7, the V gene TRBV12-5, with D possibly matching TRBD1 (6 bases). Germline V CDR1 and CDR2: LGHNT, FRNRAP. CDR3 size: 14 residues. V was shortened by 0 bases and J by 8 bases, with 14 bases between the two germline ends. CDR3 sequence: CASGLVPDSLKQYF. In nucleotides, the CDR3 is TGTGCTAGTGGTTTGGTACCGGACAGCTTGAAGCAGTACTTC. The entire variable domain, with the rest obtained from reference TRBV12-5 and TRBJ2-7, is as follows: DARVTQTPRHKVTEMGQEVTMRCQPILGHNTVFWYRQTMMQGLELLAYFRNRAPLDDSGMPKDRFSAEMPDATLATLKIQPSEPRDSAVYFCASGLVPDSLKQYFGPGTRLTVT.